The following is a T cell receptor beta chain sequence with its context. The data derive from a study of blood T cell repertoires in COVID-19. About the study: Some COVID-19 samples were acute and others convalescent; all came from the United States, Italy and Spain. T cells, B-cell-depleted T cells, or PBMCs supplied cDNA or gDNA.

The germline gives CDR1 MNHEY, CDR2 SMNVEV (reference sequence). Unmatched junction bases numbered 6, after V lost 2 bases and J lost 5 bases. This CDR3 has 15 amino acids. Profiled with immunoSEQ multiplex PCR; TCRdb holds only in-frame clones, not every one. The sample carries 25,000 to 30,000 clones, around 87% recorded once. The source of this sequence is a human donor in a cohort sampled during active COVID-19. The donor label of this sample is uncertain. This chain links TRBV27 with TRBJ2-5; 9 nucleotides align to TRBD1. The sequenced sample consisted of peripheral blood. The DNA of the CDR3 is TGTGCCAGCAGTTTAGCGGACAGGGGCCGGGAGACCCAGTACTTC. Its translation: CASSLADRGRETQYF.